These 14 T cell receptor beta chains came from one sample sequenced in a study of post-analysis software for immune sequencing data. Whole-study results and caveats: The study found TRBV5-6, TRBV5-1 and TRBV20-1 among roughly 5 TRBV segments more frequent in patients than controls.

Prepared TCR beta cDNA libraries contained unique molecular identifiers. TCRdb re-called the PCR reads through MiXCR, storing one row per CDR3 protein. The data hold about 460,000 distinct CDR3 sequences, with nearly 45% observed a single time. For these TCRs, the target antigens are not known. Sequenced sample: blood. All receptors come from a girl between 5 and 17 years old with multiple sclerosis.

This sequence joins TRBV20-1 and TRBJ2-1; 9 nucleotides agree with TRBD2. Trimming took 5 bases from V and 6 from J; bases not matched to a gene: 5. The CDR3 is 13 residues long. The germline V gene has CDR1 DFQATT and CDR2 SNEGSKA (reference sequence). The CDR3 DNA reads TGCAGTGCTCCGCGGGAGGGCGGCAATGAGCAGTTCTTC. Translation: CSAPREGGNEQFF.

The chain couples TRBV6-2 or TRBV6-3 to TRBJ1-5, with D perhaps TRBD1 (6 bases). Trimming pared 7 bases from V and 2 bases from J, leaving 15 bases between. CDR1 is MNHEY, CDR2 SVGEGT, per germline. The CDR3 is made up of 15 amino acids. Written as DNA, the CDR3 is TGTGCCAGCACCCACCTCAGGGGAGGCAATCAGCCCCAGCATTTT. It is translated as CASTHLRGGNQPQHF.

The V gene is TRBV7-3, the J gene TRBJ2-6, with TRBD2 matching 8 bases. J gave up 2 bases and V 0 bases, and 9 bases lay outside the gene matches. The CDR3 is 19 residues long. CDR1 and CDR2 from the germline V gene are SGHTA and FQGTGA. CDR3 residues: CASSLTAGGPYPGANVLTF. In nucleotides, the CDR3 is TGTGCCAGCAGCTTAACGGCGGGAGGCCCCTATCCTGGGGCCAACGTCCTGACTTTC.

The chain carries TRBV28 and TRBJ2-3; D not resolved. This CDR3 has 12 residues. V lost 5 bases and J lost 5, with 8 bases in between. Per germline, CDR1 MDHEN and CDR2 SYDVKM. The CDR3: CASSPALDTQYF. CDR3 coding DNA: TGTGCCAGCAGTCCAGCTTTAGATACGCAGTATTTT.

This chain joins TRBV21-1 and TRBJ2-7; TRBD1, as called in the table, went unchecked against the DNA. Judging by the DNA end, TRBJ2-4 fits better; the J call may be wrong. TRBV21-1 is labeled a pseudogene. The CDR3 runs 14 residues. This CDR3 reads CASSPPCGENIQYF. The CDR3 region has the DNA TGTGCCAGCAGCCCCCCATGCGGGGAAAACATTCAGTACTTC.

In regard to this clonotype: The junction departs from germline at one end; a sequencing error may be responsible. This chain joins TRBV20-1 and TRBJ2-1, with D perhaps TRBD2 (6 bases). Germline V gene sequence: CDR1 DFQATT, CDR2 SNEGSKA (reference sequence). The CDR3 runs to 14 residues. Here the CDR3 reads CSTSSSAPYNEQFF. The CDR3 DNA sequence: TGCAGTACTAGCTCAAGCGCGCCCTACAATGAGCAGTTCTTC.

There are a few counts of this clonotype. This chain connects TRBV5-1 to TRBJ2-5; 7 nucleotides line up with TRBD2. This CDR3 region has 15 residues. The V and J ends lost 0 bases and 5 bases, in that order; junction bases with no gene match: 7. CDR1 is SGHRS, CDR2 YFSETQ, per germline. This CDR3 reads CASSLDGRGSETQYF. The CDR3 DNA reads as TGCGCCAGCAGCTTGGATGGGCGGGGGTCGGAGACCCAGTACTTC. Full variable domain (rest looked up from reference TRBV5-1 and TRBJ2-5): KAGVTQTPRYLIKTRGQQVTLSCSPISGHRSVSWYQQTPGQGLQFLFEYFSETQRNKGNFPGRFSGRQFSNSRSEMNVSTLELGDSALYLCASSLDGRGSETQYFGPGTRLLVL.

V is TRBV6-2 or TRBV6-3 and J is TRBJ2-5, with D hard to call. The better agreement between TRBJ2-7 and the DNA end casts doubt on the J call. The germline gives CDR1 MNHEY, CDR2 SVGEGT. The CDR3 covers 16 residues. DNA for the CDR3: TGTGCCAGCAGTTATATTGGGTTCCCTTCCGAATACGAGCAGTACTTC. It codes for CASSYIGFPSEYEQYF.

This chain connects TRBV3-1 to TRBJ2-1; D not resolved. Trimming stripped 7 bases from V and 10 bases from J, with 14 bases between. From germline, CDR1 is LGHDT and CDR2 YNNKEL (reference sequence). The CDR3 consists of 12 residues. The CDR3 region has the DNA TGTGCCAGCACCCCCATGGATCAGGAGCAGTTCTTC. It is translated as CASTPMDQEQFF.

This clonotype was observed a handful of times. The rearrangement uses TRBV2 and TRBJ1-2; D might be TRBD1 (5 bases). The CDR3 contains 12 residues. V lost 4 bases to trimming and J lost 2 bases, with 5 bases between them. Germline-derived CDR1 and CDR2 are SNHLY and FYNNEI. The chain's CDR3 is CASSGQNYGYTF. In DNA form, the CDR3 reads TGTGCCAGCAGTGGACAGAACTATGGCTACACCTTC.

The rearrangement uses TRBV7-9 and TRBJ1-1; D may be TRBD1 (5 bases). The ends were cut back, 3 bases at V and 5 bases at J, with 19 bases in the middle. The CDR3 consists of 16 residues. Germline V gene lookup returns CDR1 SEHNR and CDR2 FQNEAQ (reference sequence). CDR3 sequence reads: CASSFGRTMGGTEAFF. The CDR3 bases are TGTGCCAGCAGCTTCGGTCGGACAATGGGAGGAACTGAAGCTTTCTTT. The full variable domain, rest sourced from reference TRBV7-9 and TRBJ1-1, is DTGVSQNPRHKITKRGQNVTFRCDPISEHNRLYWYRQTLGQGPEFLTYFQNEAQLEKSRLLSDRFSAERPKGSFSTLEIQRTEQGDSAMYLCASSFGRTMGGTEAFFGQGTRLTVV.

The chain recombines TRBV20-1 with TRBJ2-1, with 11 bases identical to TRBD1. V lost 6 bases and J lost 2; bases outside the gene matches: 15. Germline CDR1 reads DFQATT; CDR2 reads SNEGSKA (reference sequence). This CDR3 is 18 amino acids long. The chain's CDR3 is CSAQEGTGGSGAYNEQFF. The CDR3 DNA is TGCAGTGCCCAAGAAGGGACAGGGGGTAGCGGCGCCTACAATGAGCAGTTCTTC.

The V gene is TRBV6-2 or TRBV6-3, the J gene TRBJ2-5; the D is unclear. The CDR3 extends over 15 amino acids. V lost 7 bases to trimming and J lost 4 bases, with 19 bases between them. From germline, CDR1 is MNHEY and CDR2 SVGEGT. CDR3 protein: CASTYGLTGRETQYF. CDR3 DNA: TGTGCCAGCACCTATGGGCTGACCGGGCGAGAGACCCAGTACTTC.

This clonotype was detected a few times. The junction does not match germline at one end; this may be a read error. The CDR3: CSVKEAPHREAFF. As DNA, the CDR3 is TGCAGCGTTAAAGAGGCTCCCCACCGGGAAGCTTTCTTT. The chain carries TRBV29-1 and TRBJ1-1, with unresolved D. Germline V gene lookup returns CDR1 SQVTM and CDR2 ANQGSEA. The CDR3 is 13 amino acids.